These T cell receptor beta chains were read from a single sample in a study of OX40 agonist ivuxolimab in advanced cancers. Profiling relied on immunoSEQ multiplex PCR, and the TCRdb table lists in-frame clones only, not all of them. This sample has roughly 40,000 clones, with 80% to 90% found just once. Here the sequenced sample was CD4+ or CD8+ T cells sorted from blood, taken in a trial of the OX40 agonist ivuxolimab. All receptors come from an adult with an advanced solid tumor such as melanoma, head and neck, liver or kidney cancer. Both conserved end residues are part of each CDR3. The order of the fields is CDR3 length, D gene, J gene, clone size, V gene, CDR3 protein, CDR3 DNA. D genes are given only for firm matches. Only some rows state a clone size, as once, few, many or a class for expanded clones.

13,-,TRBJ1-2,-,TRBV18,CASSQNHREGYTF,TGTGCCAGCTCACAAAACCACAGGGAGGGCTACACCTTC
18,-,TRBJ1-3,-,TRBV6-1,CASSEAAGGLGSGNTIYF,TGTGCCAGCAGTGAAGCGGCGGGGGGCTTAGGCTCTGGAAACACCATATATTTT
16,TRBD2,TRBJ2-1,few,TRBV18,CASSWLAGSTYNEQFF,TGTGCCAGCTCATGGCTAGCGGGATCAACCTACAATGAGCAGTTCTTC
14,-,TRBJ1-1,-,TRBV5-6,CASSLYQANTEAFF,TGTGCCAGCAGCTTGTACCAGGCTAACACTGAAGCTTTCTTT
14,-,TRBJ2-3,-,TRBV5-1,CASSATGSTDTQYF,TGCGCCAGCAGCGCCACAGGGTCCACAGATACGCAGTATTTT
17,TRBD2,TRBJ2-1,-,TRBV19,CASSMGSGGAFYNEQFF,TGTGCCAGTAGTATGGGGAGCGGGGGGGCCTTTTACAATGAGCAGTTCTTC
15,-,TRBJ1-4,-,TRBV9,CASSFFGDPNEKLFF,TGTGCCAGCAGTTTTTTTGGGGACCCTAATGAAAAACTGTTTTTT
12,TRBD1,TRBJ2-7,-,TRBV10-3,CAISRTGDEQYF,TGTGCCATCAGCCGGACAGGGGACGAGCAGTACTTC
18,-,TRBJ2-4,-,TRBV28,CASSFSYGPGQSKNIQYF,TGTGCCAGCAGTTTCTCTTATGGGCCAGGACAGAGTAAAAACATTCAGTACTTC
14,TRBD1,TRBJ2-1,-,TRBV29-1,CSVASRDRGDEQFF,TGCAGCGTAGCGTCCCGGGACAGGGGGGATGAGCAGTTCTTC
15,TRBD2,TRBJ2-3,-,TRBV7-9,CASRPPRGAEDTQYF,TGTGCCAGCCGTCCACCGCGGGGGGCGGAAGATACGCAGTATTTT
12,-,TRBJ1-2,-,TRBV7-6,CASSFEVEGYTF,TGTGCCAGCAGCTTCGAAGTCGAGGGCTACACCTTC
16,TRBD2,TRBJ2-3,once,TRBV2,CASSGFGGTDTDTQYF,TGTGCCAGCAGTGGCTTCGGGGGGACCGACACAGATACGCAGTATTTT
15,-,TRBJ2-5,-,TRBV6-5,CASSSNTGGQETQYF,TGTGCCAGCAGTTCAAACACTGGGGGCCAAGAGACCCAGTACTTC
16,-,TRBJ1-1,-,TRBV15,CATSREPGSGNTEAFF,TGTGCCACCAGCAGAGAACCAGGCTCAGGTAACACTGAAGCTTTCTTT
13,-,TRBJ1-1,-,TRBV7-3,CASSLSSNTEAFF,TGTGCCAGCAGCTTAAGTTCGAACACTGAAGCTTTCTTT
14,-,TRBJ2-1,-,TRBV29-1,CSVGIPFFDDEQFF,TGCAGCGTTGGGATCCCATTCTTCGATGATGAGCAGTTCTTC
17,TRBD1,TRBJ1-5,-,TRBV28,CASSMRGLPLGNQPQHF,TGTGCCAGCAGCATGAGGGGGCTCCCTTTAGGCAATCAGCCCCAGCATTTT
17,TRBD2,TRBJ2-5,-,TRBV11-2,CASSPGRTSGAQETQYF,TGTGCCAGCAGCCCAGGGAGGACTAGCGGGGCCCAAGAGACCCAGTACTTC
13,-,TRBJ1-1,-,TRBV6-1,CASSDLGGEGAFF,TGTGCCAGCAGTGATTTAGGGGGAGAGGGAGCTTTCTTT
15,-,TRBJ1-1,-,TRBV5-1,CASSPGGSLNTEAFF,TGCGCCAGCAGCCCGGGGGGCAGCTTGAACACTGAAGCTTTCTTT
13,-,TRBJ2-2,-,TRBV7-3,CASSLGNTGELFF,TGTGCCAGCAGCTTAGGGAACACCGGGGAGCTGTTTTTT
16,TRBD1,TRBJ2-3,-,TRBV7-2,CASSQRTGRSTDTQYF,TGTGCCAGCAGCCAACGGACAGGGCGTAGCACAGATACGCAGTATTTT
15,-,TRBJ1-6,-,TRBV2,CASRGGIGDNSPLHF,TGTGCCAGCAGGGGGGGGATTGGCGATAATTCACCCCTCCACTTT
17,-,TRBJ2-7,-,TRBV11-2,CASSLDAPQRLLYEQYF,TGTGCCAGCAGCTTAGACGCCCCACAGCGGCTACTCTACGAGCAGTACTTC
17,-,TRBJ1-2,few,TRBV4-1,CASSQDMGGRVVYGYTF,TGCGCCAGCAGCCAAGATATGGGGGGCAGGGTCGTCTATGGCTACACCTTC
14,-,TRBJ2-7,-,TRBV4-1,CASSQDVAGFEQYF,TGCGCCAGCAGCCAAGATGTGGCAGGGTTCGAGCAGTACTTC
12,TRBD1,TRBJ1-2,-,TRBV6-5,CATEDRSYGYTF,TGTGCCACCGAGGACAGGTCGTATGGCTACACCTTC
16,TRBD1,TRBJ1-4,-,TRBV14,CASSPRKTGQDEKLFF,TGTGCCAGCAGCCCACGTAAGACAGGGCAAGATGAAAAACTGTTTTTT
13,-,TRBJ1-1,-,TRBV6-5,CASSSPDRPEAFF,TGTGCCAGCAGTTCTCCCGACAGACCCGAAGCTTTCTTT
16,TRBD1,TRBJ1-2,-,TRBV2,CASVPSRDRRHYGYTF,TGTGCCAGCGTCCCCTCCAGGGACAGACGTCACTATGGCTACACCTTC
14,-,TRBJ2-5,-,TRBV29-1,CSVEGGAVIETQYF,TGCAGCGTTGAGGGGGGCGCGGTTATTGAGACCCAGTACTTC